Described below is a single T cell receptor beta chain sequence and its context. The data were obtained in a study of blood T cell repertoires in COVID-19. Study at large: The origin of the acute and convalescent COVID-19 samples was the United States, Italy and Spain.

The age range of participants was roughly 18 to 90 years, with residence in about two dozen US areas. Donors were grouped by their self-reported clinical history. Study processing details: Amplification of reference gene primers provided the estimated nucleated cell counts. The table came from immunoSEQ multiplex PCR; TCRdb's copy has only in-frame clones and leaves some out. That table furnishes V, J and clone size, whereas the DNA furnished D and trimming. The sample lists 250,000 to 300,000 clones, 80% to 95% occurring once. What was sequenced was PBMCs or T cells enriched from blood (not recorded which). The sequence was collected from a woman aged 25 to 39 who had recovered from COVID-19.

The CDR3 nucleotides are TGTGCCAGCAGCGCTCAGGGTAGTAGCGAGACCCAGTACTTC. It encodes CASSAQGSSETQYF. The genes are TRBV7-2 and TRBJ2-5; D may be TRBD1 (5 bases). V lost 5 bases and J 5 bases, leaving 15 bases between the germline ends. There are 14 residues in the CDR3. The germline V gene encodes CDR1 SGHTA and CDR2 FQGNSA.